The 14 T cell receptor beta chains presented below share a single source sample, sequenced in a study of vaccination effects on CD4 cells after COVID-19. These TCRs' antigens remain unknown. Sequencing used immunoSEQ multiplex PCR; TCRdb keeps in-frame clones, though not all of them. Of some 41,000 clones listed, roughly 79% are singletons. ViraFEST expansion of antigen-specific CD4+ T cells with viral peptide pools preceded sequencing. CD4+ T cell isolation took place after 10 days of culture. Vaccinees lacked prior SARS-CoV-2 infection and tested negative for nucleocapsid antibodies. The sequenced sample was CD4+ T cells from PBMCs cultured with SARS-CoV-2 spike peptides, obtained before COVID-19 vaccination. These receptor sequences come from a human donor who received a COVID-19 vaccine.

The chain has TRBV20-1 and TRBJ2-7; D perhaps matches TRBD1 (5 bases). V dropped 3 bases and J dropped 1 base, with 7 bases sitting between them. From germline, CDR1 is DFQATT and CDR2 SNEGSKA (reference sequence). The CDR3 extends over 12 amino acids. CDR3 residues: CSASDRSYEQYV. CDR3 DNA sequence: TGCAGTGCTAGTGACAGATCCTACGAGCAGTACGTC.

This clone was detected only a few times. The V gene is TRBV10-3, the J gene TRBJ2-7; D is possibly TRBD2 (5 bases). The germline gives CDR1 ENHRY, CDR2 SYGVKD. This CDR3 has 13 residues. Deletions cut 0 bases from V and 6 bases from J, with 9 bases between. The CDR3 coding sequence is TGTGCCATCAGTGAGTCGGAGGTCGTCGAGCAGTACGTC. The encoded protein is CAISESEVVEQYV.

The chain joins TRBV6-1 to TRBJ1-6; D is ambiguous. This CDR3 contains 15 residues. V dropped 2 bases and J dropped 4 bases, with 9 bases sitting between them. Germline V gene lookup returns CDR1 MNHNS and CDR2 SASEGT. CDR3 protein: CASSERALYNSPLHF. Written as DNA, the CDR3 is TGTGCCAGCAGTGAAAGGGCCCTGTATAATTCACCCCTCCACTTT.

The chain employs TRBV29-1 and TRBJ2-3; 10 bases agree with TRBD2. Germline CDR1 reads SQVTM; CDR2 reads ANQGSEA. V gave up 7 bases and J gave up 3 bases; unmatched junction bases: 7. The CDR3 sequence is 14 residues long. The CDR3 region has the DNA TGCAGCGCTTTACTAGCGGGGCGAACAGATACGCAGTATTTT. Its protein is CSALLAGRTDTQYF.

The rearrangement links TRBV5-6 to TRBJ2-1; no reliable D call. CDR3 length: 14 residues. The V end was cut by 6 bases, the J end by 0 bases, with 10 bases between. The V gene's germline CDR1 is SGHDT and CDR2 YYEEEE. The CDR3 bases are TGTGCCAGCATGCTCTATAGCTCCTACAATGAGCAGTTCTTC. Its translation is CASMLYSSYNEQFF.

The chain has TRBV9 and TRBJ2-1; weak D call: TRBD2 (6 bases). CDR3 size: 16 residues. Germline CDR1 and CDR2: SGDLS and YYNGEE. V lost 4 bases to trimming and J lost 5 bases, with 19 bases between them. The CDR3 spells CASSKSGTHTDNEQFF. CDR3 bases: TGTGCCAGCAGCAAATCCGGGACTCACACCGACAATGAGCAGTTCTTC.

The V and J genes are TRBV7-6 and TRBJ1-4; TRBD1 matches 8 bases. CDR1 is SGHVS, CDR2 FNYEAQ, per germline. There are 14 residues in the CDR3. Germline trimming cut 5 bases from V and 8 bases from J; bases unmatched to any gene: 7. The CDR3 region is CASSPTGEAEKLFF. The CDR3 DNA reads as TGTGCCAGCAGCCCGACAGGGGAGGCAGAAAAACTGTTTTTT.

The V and J genes are TRBV5-1 and TRBJ2-7; the D is unclear. The CDR3 sequence is 14 residues long. Per the germline V gene, CDR1 is SGHRS and CDR2 is YFSETQ. V lost 5 bases to trimming and J lost 4 bases, with 16 bases between them. In nucleotides, the CDR3 is TGCGCCAGCAGTTGCCCAGCCCGGGTATACGAGCAGTACGTC. Translated: CASSCPARVYEQYV.

The chain employs TRBV6-1 and TRBJ2-5; 8 bases are shared with TRBD2. Unmatched junction bases numbered 7, after V lost 6 bases and J lost 4 bases. This CDR3 contains 14 residues. In germline, CDR1 is MNHNS, CDR2 SASEGT. The CDR3 nucleotides are TGTGCCAGCAGAACGACTAGCGTGGGAGAGACCCAGTACTTC. Translation: CASRTTSVGETQYF.

This rearrangement joins TRBV5-1 to TRBJ1-2; TRBD1 might be the D (6 bases). Germline CDR1 and CDR2: SGHRS and YFSETQ. The CDR3 is 13 amino acids. The V gene lost 5 bases and the J gene lost 2 bases, with 10 bases spanning the gap. DNA for the CDR3: TGCGCCAGCAGAGACGACAGGAACTATGGCTACACCTTC. Its protein is CASRDDRNYGYTF.

The chain has TRBV6-4 and TRBJ1-4; D not resolved. This CDR3 is built from 15 residues. V was cut by 6 bases and J by 3 bases, with 14 bases left in between. Germline V gene sequence: CDR1 MRHNA, CDR2 SNTAGT. The CDR3 spells CASRILEAANEKLFF. For the CDR3, the DNA is TGTGCCAGCAGAATTTTAGAGGCGGCTAATGAAAAACTGTTTTTT.

This chain uses TRBV2 with TRBJ1-3; 7 bases are a match to TRBD1. There are 13 residues in the CDR3. Germline V gene lookup returns CDR1 SNHLY and CDR2 FYNNEI. The trim removed 6 bases at V and 8 bases at J, leaving 7 bases unmatched. CDR3 sequence: CASRQGGQDTIYF. Here the CDR3 DNA reads TGTGCCAGCAGGCAGGGGGGTCAGGACACCATATATTTT. Complete variable domain (other parts from reference TRBV2 and TRBJ1-3): EPEVTQTPSHQVTQMGQEVILRCVPISNHLYFYWYRQILGQKVEFLVSFYNNEISEKSEIFDDQFSVERPDGSNFTLKIRSTKLEDSAMYFCASRQGGQDTIYFGEGSWLTVV.

This sequence joins TRBV18 and TRBJ2-1, with D possibly being TRBD1 (8 bases). The CDR3 is 15 residues long. V shed 1 base and J shed 6 bases, with 13 bases lying between them. Germline CDR1 and CDR2: KGHSH and LQKENI. The CDR3 loop reads CASSPRTGGGNEQFF. The CDR3 bases are TGTGCCAGCTCACCACGAACAGGGGGGGGCAATGAGCAGTTCTTC. Supplemented by reference TRBV18 and TRBJ2-1, the full variable domain reads NAGVMQNPRHLVRRRGQEARLRCSPMKGHSHVYWYRQLPEEGLKFMVYLQKENIIDESGMPKERFSAEFPKEGPSILRIQQVVRGDSAAYFCASSPRTGGGNEQFFGPGTRLTVL.

This clone was found a few times. The chain joins TRBV3-1 (or the pseudogene TRBV3-2) to TRBJ2-7; 9 nucleotides align to TRBD1. CDR3 length equals 14 residues. CDR1 is LGHDT and CDR2 is YNNKEL in the germline V gene (reference sequence). With V trimmed by 4 bases and J by 2 bases, 3 bases remained unmatched. CDR3 sequence: CASSLGQGPYEQYV. CDR3 DNA: TGTGCCAGCAGCCTGGGACAGGGACCCTACGAGCAGTACGTC.